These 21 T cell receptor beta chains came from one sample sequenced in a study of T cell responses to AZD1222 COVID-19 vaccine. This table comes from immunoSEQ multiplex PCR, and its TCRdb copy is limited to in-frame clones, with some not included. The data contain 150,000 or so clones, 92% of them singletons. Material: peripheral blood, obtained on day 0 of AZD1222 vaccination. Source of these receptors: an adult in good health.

CDR3 loop: CAISIRDRDQETQYF. The CDR3, as DNA: TGTGCCATCAGTATTCGGGACAGGGATCAAGAGACCCAGTACTTC. The J gene is TRBJ2-5, the V gene TRBV10-3, with 9 bases matching TRBD1. The CDR3 consists of 15 residues. Germline V gene sequence: CDR1 ENHRY, CDR2 SYGVKD. Trimming removed 5 bases from V and 2 bases from J; junction bases left unmatched: 6.

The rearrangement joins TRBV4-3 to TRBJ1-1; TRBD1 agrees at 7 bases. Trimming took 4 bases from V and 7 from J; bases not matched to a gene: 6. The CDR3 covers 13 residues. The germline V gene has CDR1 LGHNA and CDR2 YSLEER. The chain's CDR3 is CASSPQGTGEAFF. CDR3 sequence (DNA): TGCGCCAGCAGCCCACAGGGGACGGGTGAAGCTTTCTTT.

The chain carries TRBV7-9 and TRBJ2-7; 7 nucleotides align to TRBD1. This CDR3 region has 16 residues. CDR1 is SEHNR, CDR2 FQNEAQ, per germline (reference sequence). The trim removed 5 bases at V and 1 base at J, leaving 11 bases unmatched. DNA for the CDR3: TGTGCCAGCAGCCAAACCGGGACAGCCGGATCCTACGAGCAGTACTTC. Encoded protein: CASSQTGTAGSYEQYF.

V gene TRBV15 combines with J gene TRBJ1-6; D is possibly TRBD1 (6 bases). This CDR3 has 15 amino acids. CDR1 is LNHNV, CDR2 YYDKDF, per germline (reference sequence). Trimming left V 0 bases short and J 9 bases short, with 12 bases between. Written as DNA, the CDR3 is TGTGCCACCAGCAGAGAGGGAAGGGGGGGTTCACCCCTCCACTTT. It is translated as CATSREGRGGSPLHF. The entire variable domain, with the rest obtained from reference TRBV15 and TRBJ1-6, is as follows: DAMVIQNPRYQVTQFGKPVTLSCSQTLNHNVMYWYQQKSSQAPKLLFHYYDKDFNNEADTPDNFQSRRPNTSFCFLDIRSPGLGDTAMYLCATSREGRGGSPLHFGNGTRLTVT.

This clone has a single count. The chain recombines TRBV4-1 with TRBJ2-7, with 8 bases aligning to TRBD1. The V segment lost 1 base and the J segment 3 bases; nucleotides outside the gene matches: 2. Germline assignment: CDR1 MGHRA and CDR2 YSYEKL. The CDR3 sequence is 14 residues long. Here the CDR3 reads CASSQAQGDYEQYF. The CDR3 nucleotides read TGCGCCAGCAGCCAAGCACAGGGGGACTACGAGCAGTACTTC.

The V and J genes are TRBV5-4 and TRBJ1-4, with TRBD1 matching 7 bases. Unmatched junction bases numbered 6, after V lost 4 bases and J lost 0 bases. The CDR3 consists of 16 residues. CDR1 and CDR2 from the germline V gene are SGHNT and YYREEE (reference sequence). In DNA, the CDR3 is TGTGCCAGCAGCAGCGGGACAGCTGCAACTAATGAAAAACTGTTTTTT. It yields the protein CASSSGTAATNEKLFF.

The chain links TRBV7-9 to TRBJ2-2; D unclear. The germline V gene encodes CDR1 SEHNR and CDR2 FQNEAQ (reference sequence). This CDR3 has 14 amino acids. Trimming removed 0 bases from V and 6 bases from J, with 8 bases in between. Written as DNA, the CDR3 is TGTGCCAGCAGCTTAGCGCTACTTGCCGGGGAGCTGTTTTTT. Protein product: CASSLALLAGELFF.

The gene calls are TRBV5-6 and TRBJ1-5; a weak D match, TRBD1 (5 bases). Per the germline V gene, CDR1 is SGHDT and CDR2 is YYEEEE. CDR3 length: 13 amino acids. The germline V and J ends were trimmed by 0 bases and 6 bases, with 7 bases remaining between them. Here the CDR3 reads CASSLVGTQPQHF. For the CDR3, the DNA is TGTGCCAGCAGCTTGGTAGGGACTCAGCCCCAGCATTTT.

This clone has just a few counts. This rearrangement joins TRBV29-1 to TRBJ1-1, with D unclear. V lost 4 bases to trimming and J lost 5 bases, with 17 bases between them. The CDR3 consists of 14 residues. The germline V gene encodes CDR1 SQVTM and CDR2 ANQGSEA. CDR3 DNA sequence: TGCAGCGTTGGGAGTCTAGAGAGTAGGACTGAAGCTTTCTTT. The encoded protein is CSVGSLESRTEAFF.

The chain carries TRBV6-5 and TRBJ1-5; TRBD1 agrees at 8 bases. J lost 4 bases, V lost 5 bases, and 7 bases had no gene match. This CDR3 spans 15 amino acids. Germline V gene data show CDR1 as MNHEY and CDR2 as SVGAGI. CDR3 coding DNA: TGTGCCAGCAGTACCGGACAGGGTAGGAATCAGCCCCAGCATTTT. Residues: CASSTGQGRNQPQHF.

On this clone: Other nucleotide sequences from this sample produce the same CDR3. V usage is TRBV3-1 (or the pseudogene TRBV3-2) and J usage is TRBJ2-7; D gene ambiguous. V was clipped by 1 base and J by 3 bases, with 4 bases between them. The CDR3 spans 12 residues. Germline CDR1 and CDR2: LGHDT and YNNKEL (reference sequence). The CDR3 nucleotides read TGTGCCAGCAGCCAAGGCGGCTACGAGCAGTACTTC. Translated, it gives CASSQGGYEQYF.

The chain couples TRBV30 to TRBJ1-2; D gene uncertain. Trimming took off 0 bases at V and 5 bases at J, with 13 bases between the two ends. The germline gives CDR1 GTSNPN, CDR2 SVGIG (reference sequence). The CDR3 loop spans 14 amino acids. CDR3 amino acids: CAWSVLSGSYGYTF. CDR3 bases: TGTGCCTGGAGTGTCCTCTCCGGGTCGTATGGCTACACCTTC.

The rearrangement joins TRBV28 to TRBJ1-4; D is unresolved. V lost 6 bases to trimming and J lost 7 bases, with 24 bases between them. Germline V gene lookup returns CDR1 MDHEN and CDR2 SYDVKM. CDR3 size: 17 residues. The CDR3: CASSLTTRRTSPEKLFF. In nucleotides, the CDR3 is TGTGCCAGCAGCCTTACGACCCGGCGGACTTCCCCTGAAAAACTGTTTTTT.

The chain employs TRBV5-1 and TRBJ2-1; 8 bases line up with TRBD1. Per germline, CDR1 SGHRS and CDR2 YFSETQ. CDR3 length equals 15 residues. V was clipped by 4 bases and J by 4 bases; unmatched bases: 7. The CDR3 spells CASSPQGAGYNEQFF. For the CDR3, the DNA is TGCGCCAGCAGCCCCCAGGGGGCGGGATACAATGAGCAGTTCTTC. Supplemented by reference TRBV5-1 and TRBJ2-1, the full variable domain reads KAGVTQTPRYLIKTRGQQVTLSCSPISGHRSVSWYQQTPGQGLQFLFEYFSETQRNKGNFPGRFSGRQFSNSRSEMNVSTLELGDSALYLCASSPQGAGYNEQFFGPGTRLTVL.

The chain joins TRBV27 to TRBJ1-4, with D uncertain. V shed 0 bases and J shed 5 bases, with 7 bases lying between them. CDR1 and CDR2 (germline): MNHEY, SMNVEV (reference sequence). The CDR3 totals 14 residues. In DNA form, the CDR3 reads TGTGCCAGCAGTTTATCAGGGCGGAATGAAAAACTGTTTTTT. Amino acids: CASSLSGRNEKLFF.

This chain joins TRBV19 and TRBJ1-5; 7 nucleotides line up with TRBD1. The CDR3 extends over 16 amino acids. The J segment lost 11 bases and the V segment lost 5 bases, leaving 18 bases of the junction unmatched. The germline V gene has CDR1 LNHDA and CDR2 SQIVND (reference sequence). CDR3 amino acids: CASSSGVRGHVPAQHF. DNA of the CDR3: TGTGCCAGTAGTTCTGGAGTGAGGGGGCACGTGCCGGCCCAGCATTTT.

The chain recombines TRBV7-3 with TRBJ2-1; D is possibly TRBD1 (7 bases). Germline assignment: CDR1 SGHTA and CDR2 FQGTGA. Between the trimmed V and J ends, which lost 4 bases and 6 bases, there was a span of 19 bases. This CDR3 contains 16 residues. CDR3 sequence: CASSWDSGGTANEQFF. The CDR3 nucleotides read TGTGCCAGCAGCTGGGACTCCGGCGGGACAGCCAATGAGCAGTTCTTC.

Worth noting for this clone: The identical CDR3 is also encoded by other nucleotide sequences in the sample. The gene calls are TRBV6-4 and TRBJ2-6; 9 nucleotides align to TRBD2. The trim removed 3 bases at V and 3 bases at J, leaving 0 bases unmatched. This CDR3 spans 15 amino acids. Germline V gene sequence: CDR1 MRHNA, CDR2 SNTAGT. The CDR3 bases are TGTGCCAGCAGTGAAGCGGGGGGTGGGGCCAACGTCCTGACTTTC. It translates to CASSEAGGGANVLTF.

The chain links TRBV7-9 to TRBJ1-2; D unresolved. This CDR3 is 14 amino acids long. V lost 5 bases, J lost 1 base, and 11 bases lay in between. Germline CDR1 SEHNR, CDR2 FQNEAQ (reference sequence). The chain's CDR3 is CASSPAGNNYGYTF. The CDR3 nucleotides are TGTGCCAGCAGCCCGGCTGGCAATAACTATGGCTACACCTTC. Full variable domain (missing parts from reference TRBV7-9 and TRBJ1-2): DTGVSQNPRHKITKRGQNVTFRCDPISEHNRLYWYRQTLGQGPEFLTYFQNEAQLEKSRLLSDRFSAERPKGSFSTLEIQRTEQGDSAMYLCASSPAGNNYGYTFGSGTRLTVV.

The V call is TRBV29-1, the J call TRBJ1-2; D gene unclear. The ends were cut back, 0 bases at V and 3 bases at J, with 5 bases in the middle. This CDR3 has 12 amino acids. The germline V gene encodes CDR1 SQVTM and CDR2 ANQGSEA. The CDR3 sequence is CSVEDLDYGYTF. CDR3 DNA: TGCAGCGTTGAAGATCTCGACTATGGCTACACCTTC.

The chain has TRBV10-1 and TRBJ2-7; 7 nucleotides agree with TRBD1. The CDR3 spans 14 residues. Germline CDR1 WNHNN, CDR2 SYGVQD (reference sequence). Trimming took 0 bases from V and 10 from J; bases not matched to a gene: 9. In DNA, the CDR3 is TGCGCCAGCAGTGAGTCGCCGGGACAGCACACCCAGTACTTC. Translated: CASSESPGQHTQYF.